This TCR beta chain was sequenced for a study of CD8 T cells in ankylosing spondylitis. There are 17 residues in the CDR3. The germline CDR1 and CDR2 sequences are MNHEY and SVGAGI. V was pared by 0 bases and J by 2 bases, with 8 bases of the junction left unmatched. MiXCR, run by TCRdb on the 5' RACE reads, gives a single entry per CDR3 protein. Here the sample spans about 160,000 distinct CDR3 sequences, roughly 18% being singletons. This receptor was identified in a male donor with ankylosing spondylitis or in good health (not recorded which). Sequencing used blood, either unsorted or a sorted T cell fraction (not recorded which). V and J are TRBV6-5 and TRBJ2-7; TRBD2 agrees at 9 bases. CDR3 amino acids: CASSYSSGGRRAYEQYF. The CDR3 DNA is TGTGCCAGCAGTTACTCGAGCGGGGGGAGAAGGGCCTACGAGCAGTACTTC.